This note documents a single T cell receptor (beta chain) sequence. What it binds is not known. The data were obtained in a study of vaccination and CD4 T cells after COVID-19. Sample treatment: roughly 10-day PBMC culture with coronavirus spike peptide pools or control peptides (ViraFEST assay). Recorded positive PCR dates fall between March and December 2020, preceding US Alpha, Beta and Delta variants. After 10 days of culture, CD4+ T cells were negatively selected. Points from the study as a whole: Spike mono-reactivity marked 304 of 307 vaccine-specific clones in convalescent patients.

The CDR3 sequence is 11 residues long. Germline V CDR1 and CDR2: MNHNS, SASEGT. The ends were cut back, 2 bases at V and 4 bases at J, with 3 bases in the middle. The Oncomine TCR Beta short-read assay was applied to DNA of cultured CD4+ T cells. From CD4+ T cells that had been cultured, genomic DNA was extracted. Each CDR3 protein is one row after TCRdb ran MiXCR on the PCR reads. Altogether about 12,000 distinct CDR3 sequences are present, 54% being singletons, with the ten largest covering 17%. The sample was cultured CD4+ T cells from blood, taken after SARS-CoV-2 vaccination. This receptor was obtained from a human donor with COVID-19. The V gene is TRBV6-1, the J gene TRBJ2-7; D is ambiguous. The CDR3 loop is CASSEQYEQYF. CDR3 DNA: TGTGCCAGCAGTGAACAATACGAGCAGTACTTC.